These 22 T cell receptor beta chains came from one sample sequenced in a study of T cell responses to AZD1222 COVID-19 vaccine. Clones were sequenced by immunoSEQ multiplex PCR, and TCRdb holds only the in-frame ones, with some missing. This repertoire shows some 150,000 clones, approximately 86% found once; its top ten account for 6.9%. The sample here was peripheral blood, taken after recovery from COVID-19. The receptors shown here come from an adult who had recovered from COVID-19.

The chain is built from TRBV18 and TRBJ2-7; TRBD2 aligns across 9 bases. There are 17 residues in the CDR3. Looked up from germline, CDR1 is KGHSH and CDR2 is LQKENI. V lost 0 bases, J lost 3 bases, and 9 bases stayed unmatched. CDR3 DNA: TGTGCCAGCTCACCACCGTCCGCTAGCGGGGCCTTCTACGAGCAGTACTTC. It translates to CASSPPSASGAFYEQYF.

This sequence joins TRBV7-9 and TRBJ2-1; D is unclear. Germline lookup yields CDR1 SEHNR and CDR2 FQNEAQ (reference sequence). This CDR3 is built from 14 residues. Trimming stripped 5 bases from V and 5 bases from J, with 13 bases between. The CDR3 loop is CASSQDRLHNEQFF. CDR3 in DNA: TGTGCCAGCAGCCAGGACCGACTTCACAATGAGCAGTTCTTC.

This chain joins TRBV18 and TRBJ2-2, with D perhaps matching TRBD1 (5 bases). The CDR3 is 15 amino acids. With 4 bases removed from V and 2 bases from J, the gap between germline ends came to 11 bases. Germline V gene data show CDR1 as KGHSH and CDR2 as LQKENI. The CDR3 loop reads CASSLRVQNTGELFF. In DNA form, the CDR3 reads TGTGCCAGCTCACTCAGGGTCCAAAACACCGGGGAGCTGTTTTTT.

The gene calls are TRBV7-2 and TRBJ1-5; D not certain. The V and J ends lost 1 base and 3 bases respectively, with 7 bases between them. Germline CDR1 and CDR2: SGHTA and FQGNSA. The CDR3 runs to 14 residues. Here the CDR3 reads CASSLGRHNQPQHF. CDR3 DNA: TGTGCCAGCAGCTTAGGACGGCACAATCAGCCCCAGCATTTT.

The chain couples TRBV6-5 to TRBJ2-7, with TRBD1 matching over 10 bases. The V segment lost 5 bases and the J segment 6 bases; nucleotides outside the gene matches: 10. This CDR3 is built from 15 residues. Germline-derived CDR1 and CDR2 are MNHEY and SVGAGI. For the CDR3, the DNA is TGTGCCAGCAGTCGGACAGGGGGTGACCCCCTCGAGCAGTACTTC. Translated: CASSRTGGDPLEQYF.

The rearrangement links TRBV18 to TRBJ1-6, with D uncertain. The CDR3 has 15 amino acids. Looked up from germline, CDR1 is KGHSH and CDR2 is LQKENI. With 2 bases removed from V and 3 bases from J, the gap between germline ends came to 8 bases. The CDR3 protein is CASSPAGDYNSPLHF. Written as DNA, the CDR3 is TGTGCCAGCTCACCAGCCGGGGACTATAATTCACCCCTCCACTTT. Full variable domain (missing parts from reference TRBV18 and TRBJ1-6): NAGVMQNPRHLVRRRGQEARLRCSPMKGHSHVYWYRQLPEEGLKFMVYLQKENIIDESGMPKERFSAEFPKEGPSILRIQQVVRGDSAAYFCASSPAGDYNSPLHFGNGTRLTVT.

The gene calls are TRBV6-4 and TRBJ2-6, with 12 bases fitting TRBD1. The CDR3 spans 17 residues. CDR1 is MRHNA and CDR2 is SNTAGT in the germline V gene. Trimming at V came to 2 bases and at J to 2 bases, leaving 1 base not matched to a gene. The CDR3 nucleotides are TGTGCCAGCAGTGACGGGACAGGGGGCGCTGGGGCCAACGTCCTGACTTTC. It translates to CASSDGTGGAGANVLTF.

This clone has a single count. V usage is TRBV5-8 and J usage is TRBJ1-1, with D maybe TRBD1 (5 bases). The CDR3 contains 15 residues. Germline V gene sequence: CDR1 SGHTS, CDR2 YDEGEE. Trimming removed 4 bases at V and 1 base at J, with 14 bases between. The CDR3 sequence: CASSKDRGANTEAFF. CDR3 in DNA: TGTGCCAGCAGCAAAGACAGAGGGGCGAACACTGAAGCTTTCTTT.

The J gene is TRBJ1-5, the V gene TRBV19, with 7 bases fitting TRBD1. The CDR3 has 15 amino acids. V shed 5 bases, J shed 7 bases, and the junction held 11 bases outside the gene matches. Germline-derived CDR1 and CDR2 are LNHDA and SQIVND (reference sequence). CDR3 coding DNA: TGTGCCAGTAGTTCCCAGACAGGGTCTAAACAGCCCCAGCATTTT. It yields the protein CASSSQTGSKQPQHF.

This clone has only a few counts. The V call is TRBV19, the J call TRBJ1-5; no clear D gene. There are 14 residues in the CDR3. Germline lookup yields CDR1 LNHDA and CDR2 SQIVND (reference sequence). The germline V and J ends were trimmed by 2 bases and 6 bases, with 11 bases remaining between them. The chain's CDR3 is CASSIQTRGQPQHF. The CDR3 DNA reads as TGTGCCAGTAGTATACAAACCCGGGGTCAGCCCCAGCATTTT. The whole variable domain, filled in from reference TRBV19 and TRBJ1-5, reads DGGITQSPKYLFRKEGQNVTLSCEQNLNHDAMYWYRQDPGQGLRLIYYSQIVNDFQKGDIAEGYSVSREKKESFPLTVTSAQKNPTAFYLCASSIQTRGQPQHFGDGTRLSIL.

The gene calls are TRBV5-1 and TRBJ1-4; D is ambiguous. There are 12 residues in the CDR3. With 4 bases removed from V and 5 bases from J, the gap between germline ends came to 6 bases. CDR1 and CDR2 from the germline V gene are SGHRS and YFSETQ. CDR3 in amino acids: CASSPGNEKLFF. The CDR3 coding sequence is TGCGCCAGCAGCCCTGGGAATGAAAAACTGTTTTTT.

The chain recombines TRBV6-5 with TRBJ1-5; TRBD1 might be the D (6 bases). The CDR3 has 14 amino acids. The germline gives CDR1 MNHEY, CDR2 SVGAGI. V was pared by 6 bases and J by 4 bases, with 13 bases between. The CDR3 region is CASRSQGFNQPQHF. CDR3 nucleotides: TGTGCCAGCAGATCACAGGGTTTTAATCAGCCCCAGCATTTT.

The CDR3 region has the DNA TGTGCCAGCAGCTTTCGGGAGGGAGAGAACACTGAAGCTTTCTTT. Translating it yields CASSFREGENTEAFF. V usage is TRBV7-8 and J usage is TRBJ1-1; D unclear. CDR1 is SGHVS and CDR2 is FQNEAQ in the germline V gene. V was trimmed by 3 bases and J by 1 base, leaving 12 bases between them. The CDR3 length is 15 residues.

This clone was counted a few times. The rearrangement uses TRBV6-5 and TRBJ2-7; D gene ambiguous. Germline V gene lookup returns CDR1 MNHEY and CDR2 SVGAGI. This CDR3 has 15 amino acids. V was pared by 0 bases and J by 2 bases, with 11 bases between. CDR3 in amino acids: CASSYSVLGAYEQYF. The CDR3 nucleotides are TGTGCCAGCAGTTACTCGGTTCTCGGAGCCTACGAGCAGTACTTC.

The genes are TRBV2 and TRBJ1-5; D remains unclear. Trimming stripped 6 bases from V and 7 bases from J, with 7 bases between. The germline V gene encodes CDR1 SNHLY and CDR2 FYNNEI. The CDR3 contains 11 residues. The CDR3 loop reads CASRAGQPQHF. CDR3 bases: TGTGCCAGCAGGGCCGGGCAGCCCCAGCATTTT.

This chain connects TRBV9 to TRBJ2-3, with TRBD1 matching 7 bases. The CDR3 loop spans 15 amino acids. Germline-derived CDR1 and CDR2 are SGDLS and YYNGEE. The V and J ends lost 5 bases and 1 base, in that order; junction bases with no gene match: 7. The CDR3, as DNA: TGTGCCAGCAGTCCTACAGGGGAAGGCACAGATACGCAGTATTTT. Translation: CASSPTGEGTDTQYF.

The chain is built from TRBV5-1 and TRBJ1-1; possibly TRBD1 for D (5 bases). The CDR3 covers 15 residues. Trimming took 4 bases from V and 7 from J, leaving 20 bases between them. Germline CDR1 and CDR2: SGHRS and YFSETQ. The CDR3 protein is CASSPGGGSLHEAFF. The CDR3 DNA follows: TGCGCCAGCAGCCCCGGTGGGGGGAGCCTCCATGAAGCTTTCTTT.

The chain recombines TRBV20-1 with TRBJ2-2; tentative D call: TRBD1 (5 bases). Germline loops: CDR1 DFQATT, CDR2 SNEGSKA (reference sequence). The CDR3 runs to 15 residues. V was clipped by 3 bases and J by 4 bases, with 15 bases between them. Here the CDR3 reads CSASFSGQGTGELFF. The CDR3 DNA sequence: TGCAGTGCTAGTTTCTCAGGGCAGGGCACCGGGGAGCTGTTTTTT.

The sample holds a few counts of this clone. This chain links TRBV11-3 with TRBJ1-6; D possibly corresponds to TRBD1 (5 bases). Trimming pared 0 bases from V and 5 bases from J, leaving 5 bases between. CDR1 is SGHNT, CDR2 YENEEA, per germline. The CDR3 runs to 14 residues. The CDR3 sequence: CASSLEGDNSPLHF. The CDR3 DNA follows: TGTGCCAGCAGCTTAGAAGGGGATAATTCACCCCTCCACTTT.

The chain uses TRBV27 and TRBJ2-5; no clear D. V was cut by 9 bases and J by 1 base, with 12 bases left in between. Germline V gene data show CDR1 as MNHEY and CDR2 as SMNVEV (reference sequence). This CDR3 region has 13 residues. The CDR3 coding sequence is TGTGCCAGTGCCCAAAGGACCCAAGAGACCCAGTACTTC. This sequence encodes CASAQRTQETQYF.

V is TRBV12-3 or TRBV12-4 and J is TRBJ1-3; D is ambiguous. The CDR3 runs 13 residues. V lost 6 bases and J lost 0, with 6 bases in between. The CDR3 DNA reads TGTGCCAGCAGACAGAGCTCTGGAAACACCATATATTTT. Its translation: CASRQSSGNTIYF.

In nucleotides, the CDR3 is TGTGCCAGCAGTTACTCGGAAGAGACCTACGAGCAGTACTTC. Its translation: CASSYSEETYEQYF. The chain combines TRBV6-2 or TRBV6-3 with TRBJ2-7; D not certain. The CDR3 runs 14 residues. The V end lost 0 bases, the J end lost 2 bases, and 8 bases lay between the germline ends. CDR1 MNHEY and CDR2 SVGEGT come from the germline V gene.